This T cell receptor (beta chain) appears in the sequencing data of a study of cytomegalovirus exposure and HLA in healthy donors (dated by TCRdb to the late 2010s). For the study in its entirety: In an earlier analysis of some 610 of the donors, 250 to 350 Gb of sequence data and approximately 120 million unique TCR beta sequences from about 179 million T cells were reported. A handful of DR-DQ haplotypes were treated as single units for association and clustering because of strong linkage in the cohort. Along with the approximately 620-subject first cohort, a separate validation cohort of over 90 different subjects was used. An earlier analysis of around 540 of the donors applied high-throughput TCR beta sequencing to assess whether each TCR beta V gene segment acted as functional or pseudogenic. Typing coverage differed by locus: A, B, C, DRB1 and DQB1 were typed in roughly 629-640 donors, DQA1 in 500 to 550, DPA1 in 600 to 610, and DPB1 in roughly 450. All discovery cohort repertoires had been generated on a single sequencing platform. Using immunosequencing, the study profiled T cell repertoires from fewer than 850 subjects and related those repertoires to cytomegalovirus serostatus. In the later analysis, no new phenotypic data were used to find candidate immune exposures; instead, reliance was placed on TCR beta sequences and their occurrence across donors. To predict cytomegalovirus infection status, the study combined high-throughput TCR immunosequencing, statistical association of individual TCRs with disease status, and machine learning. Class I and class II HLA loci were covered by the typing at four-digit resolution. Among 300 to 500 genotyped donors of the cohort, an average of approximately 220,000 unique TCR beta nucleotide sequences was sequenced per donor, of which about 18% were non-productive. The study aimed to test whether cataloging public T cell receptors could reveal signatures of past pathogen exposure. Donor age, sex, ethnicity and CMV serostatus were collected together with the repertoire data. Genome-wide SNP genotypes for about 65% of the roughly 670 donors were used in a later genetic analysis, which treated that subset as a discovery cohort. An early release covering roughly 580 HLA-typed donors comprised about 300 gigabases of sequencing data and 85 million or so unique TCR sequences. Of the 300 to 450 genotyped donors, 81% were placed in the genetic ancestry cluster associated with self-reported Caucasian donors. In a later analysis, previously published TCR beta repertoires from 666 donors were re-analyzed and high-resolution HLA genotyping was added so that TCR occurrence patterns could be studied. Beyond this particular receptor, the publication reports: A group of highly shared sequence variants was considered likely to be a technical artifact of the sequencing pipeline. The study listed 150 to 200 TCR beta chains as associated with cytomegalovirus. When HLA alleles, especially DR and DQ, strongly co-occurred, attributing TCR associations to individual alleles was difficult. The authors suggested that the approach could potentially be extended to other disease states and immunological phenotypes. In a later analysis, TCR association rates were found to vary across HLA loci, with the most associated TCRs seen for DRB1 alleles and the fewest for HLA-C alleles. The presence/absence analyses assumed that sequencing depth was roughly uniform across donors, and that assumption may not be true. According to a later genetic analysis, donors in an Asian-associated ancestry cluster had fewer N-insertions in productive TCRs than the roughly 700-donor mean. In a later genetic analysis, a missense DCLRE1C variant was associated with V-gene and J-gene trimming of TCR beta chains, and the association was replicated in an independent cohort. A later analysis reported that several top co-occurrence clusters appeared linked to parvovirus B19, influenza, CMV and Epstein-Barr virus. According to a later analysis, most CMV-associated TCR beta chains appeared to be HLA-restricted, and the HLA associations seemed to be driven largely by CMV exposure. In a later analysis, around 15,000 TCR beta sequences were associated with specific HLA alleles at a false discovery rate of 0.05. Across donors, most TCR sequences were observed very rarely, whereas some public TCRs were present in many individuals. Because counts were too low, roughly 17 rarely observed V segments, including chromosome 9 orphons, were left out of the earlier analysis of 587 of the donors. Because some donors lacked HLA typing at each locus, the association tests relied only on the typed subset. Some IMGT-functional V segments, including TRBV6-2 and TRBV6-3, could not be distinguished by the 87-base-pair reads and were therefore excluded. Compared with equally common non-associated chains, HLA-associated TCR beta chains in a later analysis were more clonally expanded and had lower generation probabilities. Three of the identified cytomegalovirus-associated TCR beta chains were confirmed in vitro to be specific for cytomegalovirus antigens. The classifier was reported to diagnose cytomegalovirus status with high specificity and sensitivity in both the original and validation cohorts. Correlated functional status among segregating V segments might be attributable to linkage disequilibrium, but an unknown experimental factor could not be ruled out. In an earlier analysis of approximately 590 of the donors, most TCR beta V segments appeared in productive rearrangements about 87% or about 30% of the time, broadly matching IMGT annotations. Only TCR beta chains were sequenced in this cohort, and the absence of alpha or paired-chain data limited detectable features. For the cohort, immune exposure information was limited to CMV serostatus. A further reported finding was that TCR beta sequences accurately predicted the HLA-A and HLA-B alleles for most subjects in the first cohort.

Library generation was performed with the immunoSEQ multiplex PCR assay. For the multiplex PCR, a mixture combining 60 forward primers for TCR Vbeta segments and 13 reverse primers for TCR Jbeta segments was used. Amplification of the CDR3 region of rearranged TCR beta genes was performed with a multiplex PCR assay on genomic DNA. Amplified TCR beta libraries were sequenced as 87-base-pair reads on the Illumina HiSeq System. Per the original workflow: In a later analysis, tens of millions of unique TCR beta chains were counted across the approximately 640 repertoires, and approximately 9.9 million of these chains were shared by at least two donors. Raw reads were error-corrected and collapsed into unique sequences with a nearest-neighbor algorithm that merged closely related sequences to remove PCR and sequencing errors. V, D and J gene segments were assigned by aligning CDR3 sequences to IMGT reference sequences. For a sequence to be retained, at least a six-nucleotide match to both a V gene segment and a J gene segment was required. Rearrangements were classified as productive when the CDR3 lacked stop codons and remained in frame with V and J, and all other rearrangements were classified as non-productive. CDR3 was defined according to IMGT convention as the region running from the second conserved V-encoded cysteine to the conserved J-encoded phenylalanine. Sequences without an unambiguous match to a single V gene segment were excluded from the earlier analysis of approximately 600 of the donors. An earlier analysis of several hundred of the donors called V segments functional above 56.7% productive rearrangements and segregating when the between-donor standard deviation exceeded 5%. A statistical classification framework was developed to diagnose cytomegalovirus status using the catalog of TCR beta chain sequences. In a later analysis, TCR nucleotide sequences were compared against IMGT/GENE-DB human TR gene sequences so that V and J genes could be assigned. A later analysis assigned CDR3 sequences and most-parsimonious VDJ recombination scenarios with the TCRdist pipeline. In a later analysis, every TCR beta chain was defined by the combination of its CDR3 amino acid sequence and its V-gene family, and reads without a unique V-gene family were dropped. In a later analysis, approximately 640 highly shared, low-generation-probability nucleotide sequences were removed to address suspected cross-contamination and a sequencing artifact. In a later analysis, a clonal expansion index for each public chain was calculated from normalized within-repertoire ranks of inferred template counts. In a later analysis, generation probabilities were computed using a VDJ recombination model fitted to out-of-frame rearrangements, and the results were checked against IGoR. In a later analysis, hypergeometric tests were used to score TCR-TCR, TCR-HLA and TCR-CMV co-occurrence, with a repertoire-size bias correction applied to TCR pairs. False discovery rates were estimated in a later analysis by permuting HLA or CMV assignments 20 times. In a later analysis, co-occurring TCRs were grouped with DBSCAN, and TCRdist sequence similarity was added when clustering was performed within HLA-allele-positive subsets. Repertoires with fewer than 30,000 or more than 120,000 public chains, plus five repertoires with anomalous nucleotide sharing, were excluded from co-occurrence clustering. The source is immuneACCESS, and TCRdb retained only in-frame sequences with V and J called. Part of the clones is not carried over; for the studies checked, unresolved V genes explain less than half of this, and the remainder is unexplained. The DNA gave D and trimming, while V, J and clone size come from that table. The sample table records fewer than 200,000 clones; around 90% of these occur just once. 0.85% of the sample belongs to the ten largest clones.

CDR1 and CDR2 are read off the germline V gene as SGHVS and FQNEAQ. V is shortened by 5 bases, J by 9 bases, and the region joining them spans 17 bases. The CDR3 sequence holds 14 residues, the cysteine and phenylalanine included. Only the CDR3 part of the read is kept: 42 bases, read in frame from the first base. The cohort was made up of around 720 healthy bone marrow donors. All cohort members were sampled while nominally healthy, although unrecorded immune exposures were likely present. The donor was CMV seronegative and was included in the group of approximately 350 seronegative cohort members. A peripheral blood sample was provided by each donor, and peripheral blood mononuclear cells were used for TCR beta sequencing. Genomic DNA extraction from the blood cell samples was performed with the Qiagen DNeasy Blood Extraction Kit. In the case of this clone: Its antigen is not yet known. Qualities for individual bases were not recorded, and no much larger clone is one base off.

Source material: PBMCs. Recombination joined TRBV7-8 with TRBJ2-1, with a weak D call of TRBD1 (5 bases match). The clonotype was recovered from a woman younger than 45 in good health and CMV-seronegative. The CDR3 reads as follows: CASSPSVFQGEQFF. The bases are TGTGCCAGCAGCCCATCCGTCTTCCAGGGTGAGCAGTTCTTC.